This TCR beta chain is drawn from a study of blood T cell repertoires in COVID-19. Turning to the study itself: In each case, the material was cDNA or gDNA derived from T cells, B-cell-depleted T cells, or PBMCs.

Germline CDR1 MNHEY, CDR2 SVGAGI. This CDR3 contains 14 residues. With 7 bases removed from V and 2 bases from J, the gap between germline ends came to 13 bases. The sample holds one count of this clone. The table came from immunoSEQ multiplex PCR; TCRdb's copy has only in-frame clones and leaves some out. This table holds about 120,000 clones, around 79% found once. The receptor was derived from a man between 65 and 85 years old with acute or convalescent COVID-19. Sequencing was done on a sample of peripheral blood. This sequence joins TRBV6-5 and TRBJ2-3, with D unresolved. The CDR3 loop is CASIRSDTTDTQYF. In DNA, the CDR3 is TGTGCCAGCATTCGAAGCGATACCACAGATACGCAGTATTTT.